A selection of T cell receptor beta chains follows, all from one sample in a study of blood T cell repertoires in COVID-19. This table comes from immunoSEQ multiplex PCR, and its TCRdb copy is limited to in-frame clones, with some not included. Found here are some 160,000 clones, around 80% of them singletons; the top ten hold around 7%. Material: peripheral blood. These receptor sequences come from a man aged 70-80 years with active or convalescent COVID-19. CDR3s leave out the opening cysteine and the closing phenylalanine or tryptophan. Fields, in order: V gene, J gene, CDR3 protein.

V gene: TRBV14; J gene: TRBJ2-1; CDR3 protein: ASSQGPARERIKF
V gene: TRBV7-3; J gene: TRBJ1-1; CDR3 protein: ASSLNRLNTEAF
V gene: TRBV9; J gene: TRBJ1-4; CDR3 protein: ASSVGVMGDEKLF
V gene: TRBV6-6; J gene: TRBJ2-3; CDR3 protein: ASSQRDRGADTQY
V gene: TRBV11-2; J gene: TRBJ1-1; CDR3 protein: ASSPGGYTEAF
V gene: TRBV30; J gene: TRBJ1-2; CDR3 protein: AWRGPWAGGYT
V gene: TRBV4-3; J gene: TRBJ2-1; CDR3 protein: ASSQDRGRALF
V gene: TRBV18; J gene: TRBJ1-5; CDR3 protein: ASSQGVDQPQH
V gene: TRBV24-1; J gene: TRBJ2-2; CDR3 protein: ATSDPMGPGELF
V gene: TRBV10-3; J gene: TRBJ1-2; CDR3 protein: AINPDRTDYGYT
V gene: TRBV7-8; J gene: TRBJ1-2; CDR3 protein: ASSLYAGTGMSYGYT
V gene: TRBV4-1; J gene: TRBJ2-5; CDR3 protein: ASSQDLAGQGARETQY
V gene: TRBV5-1; J gene: TRBJ1-2; CDR3 protein: ASSSSPGSGYT
V gene: TRBV11-2; J gene: TRBJ2-1; CDR3 protein: ASSFTQGNEQF
V gene: TRBV21-1; J gene: TRBJ1-5; CDR3 protein: ASSLTGFQPQH
V gene: TRBV4-1; J gene: TRBJ2-2; CDR3 protein: ASSQATSANTGELF
V gene: TRBV6-1; J gene: TRBJ2-3; CDR3 protein: ASSEARASGRADTQY
V gene: TRBV15; J gene: TRBJ2-7; CDR3 protein: ATSRDKGLAGEQY
V gene: TRBV4-3; J gene: TRBJ2-5; CDR3 protein: ASSQYLAGGGETQY
V gene: TRBV6-1; J gene: TRBJ1-2; CDR3 protein: ASSEGRGPYGYT
V gene: TRBV5-5; J gene: TRBJ1-6; CDR3 protein: ASSLAPGGGNSPLH
V gene: TRBV3-1/TRBV3-2; J gene: TRBJ2-2; CDR3 protein: ASSQEWAGGGTGELF
V gene: TRBV19; J gene: TRBJ2-7; CDR3 protein: ASSLGTPSYEQY
V gene: TRBV6-2/TRBV6-3; J gene: TRBJ2-3; CDR3 protein: ASSYSNSGVGYMSADTQY
V gene: TRBV10-1; J gene: TRBJ2-5; CDR3 protein: ASSEVGQGLETQY
V gene: TRBV3-1/TRBV3-2; J gene: TRBJ1-2; CDR3 protein: ASSRQGNYGYT
V gene: TRBV12-5; J gene: TRBJ1-1; CDR3 protein: ASVVSGGRDGF
V gene: TRBV29-1; J gene: TRBJ2-5; CDR3 protein: SVEDRGQGQETQY